This T cell receptor (beta chain) stems from a study of T cell changes during pregnancy in multiple sclerosis (dated by TCRdb to the late 2010s). About the investigation overall: Changes in the T cell repertoire over the course of pregnancy were examined in this study in women with multiple sclerosis.

As for this clone: Its antigen remains unidentified. Per-nucleotide qualities are absent, and no much larger clonotype sits a single base away.

Libraries were built with the immunoSEQ multiplex PCR assay. This is the immuneACCESS table as TCRdb keeps it, with only in-frame sequences that have V and J called. A part of the clones is gone; compared with another copy, unresolved V genes explain less than half, and the rest is unexplained. The sample has under 45,000 clones on record, around nine tenths of them singletons. The ten largest clonotypes hold around 4.1% of the sample. The CDR3 runs 14 residues from the cysteine to the phenylalanine. The CDR3 DNA has 42 bases and is translated from base 1. Trimming removed 3 bases from V and 1 base from J, leaving 10 bases between the germline ends. Sequences SGDLS (CDR1) and YYNGEE (CDR2) are obtained from the germline V gene.

The sequenced sample was CD8+ T cells from peripheral blood mononuclear cells, obtained in the first trimester of pregnancy. This receptor was obtained from a female donor with multiple sclerosis, enrolled in a pregnancy study. The chain uses TRBV9 and TRBJ2-5; the D gene cannot be resolved reliably. The CDR3 corresponds to CASSAPSTQETQYF. The DNA is as follows: TGTGCCAGCAGCGCACCGAGTACCCAAGAGACCCAGTACTTC.